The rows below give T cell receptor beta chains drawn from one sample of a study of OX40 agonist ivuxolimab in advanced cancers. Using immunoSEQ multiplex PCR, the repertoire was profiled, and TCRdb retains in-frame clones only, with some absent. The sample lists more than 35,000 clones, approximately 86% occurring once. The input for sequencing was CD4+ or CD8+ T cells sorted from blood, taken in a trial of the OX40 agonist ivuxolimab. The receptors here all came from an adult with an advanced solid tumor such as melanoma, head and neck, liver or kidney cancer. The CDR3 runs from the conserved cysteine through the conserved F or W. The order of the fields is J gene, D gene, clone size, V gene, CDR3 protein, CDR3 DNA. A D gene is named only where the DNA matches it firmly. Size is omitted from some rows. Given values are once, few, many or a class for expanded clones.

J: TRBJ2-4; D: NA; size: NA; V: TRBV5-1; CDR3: CASSPPPGTYSENIQYF; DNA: TGCGCCAGCAGCCCTCCGCCCGGGACTTATTCGGAAAACATTCAGTACTTC
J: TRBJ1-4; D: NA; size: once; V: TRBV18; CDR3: CASSPPSGRGNEKLFF; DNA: TGTGCCAGCTCACCCCCTTCAGGGAGAGGGAATGAAAAACTGTTTTTT
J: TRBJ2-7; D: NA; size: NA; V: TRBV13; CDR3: CASSPRAAYEQYF; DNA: TGTGCCAGCAGCCCGAGGGCGGCCTACGAGCAGTACTTC
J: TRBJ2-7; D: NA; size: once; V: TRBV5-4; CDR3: CASSLTRGSSYEQYF; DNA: TGTGCCAGCAGCTTGACCAGGGGATCCAGTTACGAGCAGTACTTC
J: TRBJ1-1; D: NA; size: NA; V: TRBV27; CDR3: CASSLSGRMNTEAFF; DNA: TGTGCCAGCAGTTTATCTGGCAGAATGAACACTGAAGCTTTCTTT
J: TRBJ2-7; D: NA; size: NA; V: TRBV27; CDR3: CASSLSQTKAEQYF; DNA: TGTGCCAGCAGTTTATCTCAGACAAAGGCCGAGCAGTACTTC
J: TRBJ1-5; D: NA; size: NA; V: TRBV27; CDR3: CASSFSGNSNQPQHF; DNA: TGTGCCAGCAGTTTTTCAGGGAATAGCAATCAGCCCCAGCATTTT
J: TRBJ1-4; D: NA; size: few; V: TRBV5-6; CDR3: CASSLVTAGRGEKLFF; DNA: TGTGCCAGCAGCTTGGTGACAGCCGGGCGGGGTGAAAAACTGTTTTTT
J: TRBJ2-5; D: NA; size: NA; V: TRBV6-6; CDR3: CASSPWARSETQYF; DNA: TGTGCCAGCAGTCCGTGGGCGCGGTCAGAGACCCAGTACTTC
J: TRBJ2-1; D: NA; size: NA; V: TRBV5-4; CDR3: CASSLRREQFF; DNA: TGTGCCAGCAGCTTGAGAAGGGAGCAGTTCTTC
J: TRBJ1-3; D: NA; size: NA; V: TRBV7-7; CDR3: CASSLGSGSGNTIYF; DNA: TGTGCCAGCAGCTTAGGTTCAGGGTCCGGAAACACCATATATTTT